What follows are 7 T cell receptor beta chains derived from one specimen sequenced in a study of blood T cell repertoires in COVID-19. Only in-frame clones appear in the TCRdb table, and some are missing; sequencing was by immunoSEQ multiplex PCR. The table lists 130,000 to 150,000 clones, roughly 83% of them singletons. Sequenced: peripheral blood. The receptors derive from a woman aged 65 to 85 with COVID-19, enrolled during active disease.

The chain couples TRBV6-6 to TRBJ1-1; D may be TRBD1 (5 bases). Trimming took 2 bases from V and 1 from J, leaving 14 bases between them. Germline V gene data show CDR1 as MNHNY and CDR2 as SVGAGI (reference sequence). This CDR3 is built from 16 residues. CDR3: CASSYPAGSENTEAFF. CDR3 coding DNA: TGTGCCAGCAGTTACCCCGCAGGGTCAGAGAACACTGAAGCTTTCTTT.

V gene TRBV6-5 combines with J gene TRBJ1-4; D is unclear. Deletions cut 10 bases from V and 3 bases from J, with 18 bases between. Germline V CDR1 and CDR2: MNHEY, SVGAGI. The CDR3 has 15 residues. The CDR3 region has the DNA TGTGCCACTCAATGGCTCCCAGATGCTAATGAAAAACTGTTTTTT. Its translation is CATQWLPDANEKLFF.

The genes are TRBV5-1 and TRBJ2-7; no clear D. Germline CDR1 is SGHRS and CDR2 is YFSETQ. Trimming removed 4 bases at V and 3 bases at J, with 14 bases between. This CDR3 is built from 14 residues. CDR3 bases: TGCGCCAGCAGCCCGACACCCCAAGACTACGAGCAGTACTTC. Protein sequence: CASSPTPQDYEQYF.

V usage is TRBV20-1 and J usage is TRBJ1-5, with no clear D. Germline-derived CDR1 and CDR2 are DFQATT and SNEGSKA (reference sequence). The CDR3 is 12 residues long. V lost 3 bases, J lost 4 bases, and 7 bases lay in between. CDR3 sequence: CSASVQNQPQHF. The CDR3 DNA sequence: TGCAGTGCTAGTGTCCAGAATCAGCCCCAGCATTTT.

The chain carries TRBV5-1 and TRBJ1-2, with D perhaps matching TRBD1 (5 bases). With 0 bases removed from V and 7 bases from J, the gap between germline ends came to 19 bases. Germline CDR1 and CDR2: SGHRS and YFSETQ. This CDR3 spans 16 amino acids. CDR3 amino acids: CASSLAPGRAQGGYTF. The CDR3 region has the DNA TGCGCCAGCAGCTTGGCCCCGGGGAGGGCCCAGGGTGGCTACACCTTC.

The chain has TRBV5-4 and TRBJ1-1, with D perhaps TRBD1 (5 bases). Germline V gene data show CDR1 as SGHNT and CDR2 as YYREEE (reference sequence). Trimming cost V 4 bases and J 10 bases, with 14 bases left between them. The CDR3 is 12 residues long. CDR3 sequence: CASSRWGERAFF. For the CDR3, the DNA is TGTGCCAGCAGCCGATGGGGGGAGAGAGCTTTCTTT. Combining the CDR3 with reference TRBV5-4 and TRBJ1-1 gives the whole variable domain ETGVTQSPTHLIKTRGQQVTLRCSSQSGHNTVSWYQQALGQGPQFIFQYYREEENGRGNFPPRFSGLQFPNYSSELNVNALELDDSALYLCASSRWGERAFFGQGTRLTVV.

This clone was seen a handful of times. The CDR3 region is CSVLSVLYGYTF. The DNA of the CDR3 is TGCAGCGTTCTCTCCGTCCTATATGGCTACACCTTC. The chain has TRBV29-1 and TRBJ1-2; D remains unclear. Trimming removed 5 bases from V and 5 bases from J, with 12 bases in between. The CDR3 has 12 residues. CDR1 is SQVTM and CDR2 is ANQGSEA in the germline V gene.